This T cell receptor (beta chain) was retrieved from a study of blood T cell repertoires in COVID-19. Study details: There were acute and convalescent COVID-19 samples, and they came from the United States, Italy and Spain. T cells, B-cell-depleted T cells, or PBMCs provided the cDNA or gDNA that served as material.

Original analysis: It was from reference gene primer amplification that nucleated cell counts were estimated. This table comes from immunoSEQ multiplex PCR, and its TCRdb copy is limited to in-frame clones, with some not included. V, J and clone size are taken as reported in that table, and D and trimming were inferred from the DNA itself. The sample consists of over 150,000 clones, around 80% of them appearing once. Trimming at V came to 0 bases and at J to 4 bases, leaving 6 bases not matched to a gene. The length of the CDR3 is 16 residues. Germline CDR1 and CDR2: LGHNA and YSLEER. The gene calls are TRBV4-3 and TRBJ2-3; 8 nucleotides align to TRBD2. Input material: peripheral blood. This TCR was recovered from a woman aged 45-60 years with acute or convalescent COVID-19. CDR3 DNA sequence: TGCGCCAGCAGCCAAGATTTCGGGAGGGCCGCAGATACGCAGTATTTT. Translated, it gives CASSQDFGRAADTQYF.